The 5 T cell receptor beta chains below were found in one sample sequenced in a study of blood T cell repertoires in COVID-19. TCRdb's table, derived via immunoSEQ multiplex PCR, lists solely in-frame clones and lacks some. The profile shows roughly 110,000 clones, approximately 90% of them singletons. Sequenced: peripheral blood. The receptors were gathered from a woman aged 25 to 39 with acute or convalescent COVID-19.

Here the CDR3 reads CASSLDYSETQYF. The CDR3 DNA sequence: TGTGCCAGCAGCCTGGACTATTCGGAGACCCAGTACTTC. The chain combines TRBV6-2 or TRBV6-3 with TRBJ2-5; D might be TRBD2 (6 bases). The V gene's germline CDR1 is MNHEY and CDR2 SVGEGT. CDR3 length: 13 amino acids. Trimming pared 6 bases from V and 5 bases from J, leaving 13 bases between.

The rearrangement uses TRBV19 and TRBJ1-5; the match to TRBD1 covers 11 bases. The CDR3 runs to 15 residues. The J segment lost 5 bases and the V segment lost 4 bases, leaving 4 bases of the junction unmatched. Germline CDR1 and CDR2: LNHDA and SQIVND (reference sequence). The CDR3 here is CASSTMGQGDQPQHF. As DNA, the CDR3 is TGTGCCAGTAGTACAATGGGACAGGGGGATCAGCCCCAGCATTTT.

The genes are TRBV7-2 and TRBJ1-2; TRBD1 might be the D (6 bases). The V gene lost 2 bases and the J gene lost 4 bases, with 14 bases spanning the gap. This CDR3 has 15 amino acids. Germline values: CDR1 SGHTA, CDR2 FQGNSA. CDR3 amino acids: CASSLNGGAGYGYTF. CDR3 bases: TGTGCCAGCAGCTTAAATGGGGGCGCAGGCTATGGCTACACCTTC.

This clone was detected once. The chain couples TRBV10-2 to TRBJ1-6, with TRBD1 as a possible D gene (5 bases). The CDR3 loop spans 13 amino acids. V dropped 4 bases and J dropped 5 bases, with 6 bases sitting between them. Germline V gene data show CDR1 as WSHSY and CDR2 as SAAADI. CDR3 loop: CASSGQNNSPLHF. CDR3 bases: TGCGCCAGCAGTGGACAGAATAATTCACCCCTCCACTTT.

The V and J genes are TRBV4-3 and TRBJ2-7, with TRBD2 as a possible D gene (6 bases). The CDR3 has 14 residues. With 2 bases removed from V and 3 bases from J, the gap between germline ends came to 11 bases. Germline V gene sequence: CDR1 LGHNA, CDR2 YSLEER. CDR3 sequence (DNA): TGCGCCAGCAGCCAATCGGGGGTCGGCTACGAGCAGTACTTC. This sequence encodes CASSQSGVGYEQYF.